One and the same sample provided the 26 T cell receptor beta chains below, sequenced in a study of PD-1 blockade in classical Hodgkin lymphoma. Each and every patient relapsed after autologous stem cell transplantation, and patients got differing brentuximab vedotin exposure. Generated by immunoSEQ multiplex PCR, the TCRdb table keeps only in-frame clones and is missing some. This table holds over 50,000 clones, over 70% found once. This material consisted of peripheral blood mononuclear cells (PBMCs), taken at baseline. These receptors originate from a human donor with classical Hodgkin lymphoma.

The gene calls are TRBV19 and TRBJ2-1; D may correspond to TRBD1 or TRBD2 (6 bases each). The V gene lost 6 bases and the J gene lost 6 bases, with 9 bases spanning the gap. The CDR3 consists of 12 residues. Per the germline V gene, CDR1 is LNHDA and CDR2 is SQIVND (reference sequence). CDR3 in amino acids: CASRGGPNEQFF. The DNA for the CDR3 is TGTGCCAGTAGAGGGGGGCCCAATGAGCAGTTCTTC.

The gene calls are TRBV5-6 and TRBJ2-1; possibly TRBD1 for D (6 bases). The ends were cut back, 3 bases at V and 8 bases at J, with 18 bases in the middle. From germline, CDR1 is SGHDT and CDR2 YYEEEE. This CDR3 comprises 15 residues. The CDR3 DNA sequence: TGTGCCAGCAGCTACAGCACAGGGTTACGGGATGAGCAGTTCTTC. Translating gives CASSYSTGLRDEQFF. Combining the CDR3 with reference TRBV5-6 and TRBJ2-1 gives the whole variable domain DAGVTQSPTHLIKTRGQQVTLRCSPKSGHDTVSWYQQALGQGPQFIFQYYEEEERQRGNFPDRFSGHQFPNYSSELNVNALLLGDSALYLCASSYSTGLRDEQFFGPGTRLTVL.

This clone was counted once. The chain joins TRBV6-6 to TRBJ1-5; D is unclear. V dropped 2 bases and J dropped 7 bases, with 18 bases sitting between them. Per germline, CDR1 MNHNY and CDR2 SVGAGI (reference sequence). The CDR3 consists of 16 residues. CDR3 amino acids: CASSYPAAAGGQPQHF. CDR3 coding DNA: TGTGCCAGCAGTTACCCCGCGGCGGCCGGAGGGCAGCCCCAGCATTTT.

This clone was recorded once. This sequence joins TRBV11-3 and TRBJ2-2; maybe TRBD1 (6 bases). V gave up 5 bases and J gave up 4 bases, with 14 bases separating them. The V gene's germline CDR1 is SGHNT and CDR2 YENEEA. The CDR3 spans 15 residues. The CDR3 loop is CASSQWTALTGELFF. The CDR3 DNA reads TGTGCCAGCAGCCAGTGGACAGCACTCACCGGGGAGCTGTTTTTT.

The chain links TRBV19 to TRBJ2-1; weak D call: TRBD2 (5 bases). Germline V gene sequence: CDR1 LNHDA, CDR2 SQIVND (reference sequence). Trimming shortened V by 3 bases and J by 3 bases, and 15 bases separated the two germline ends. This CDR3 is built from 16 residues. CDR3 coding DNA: TGTGCCAGTAGTATTGTCCCTAGCAGCCTCTACAATGAGCAGTTCTTC. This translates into CASSIVPSSLYNEQFF.

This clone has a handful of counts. CDR3 sequence reads: CASSPAGGASNYGYTF. CDR3 sequence (DNA): TGTGCCAGCAGCCCGGCAGGGGGCGCCTCTAACTATGGCTACACCTTC. The chain is built from TRBV5-4 and TRBJ1-2, with 8 bases matching TRBD1. The CDR3 sequence is 16 residues long. The V and J ends lost 4 bases and 0 bases, in that order; junction bases with no gene match: 8. The germline V gene has CDR1 SGHNT and CDR2 YYREEE (reference sequence). The variable domain in full, completed from reference TRBV5-4 and TRBJ1-2, reads ETGVTQSPTHLIKTRGQQVTLRCSSQSGHNTVSWYQQALGQGPQFIFQYYREEENGRGNFPPRFSGLQFPNYSSELNVNALELDDSALYLCASSPAGGASNYGYTFGSGTRLTVV.

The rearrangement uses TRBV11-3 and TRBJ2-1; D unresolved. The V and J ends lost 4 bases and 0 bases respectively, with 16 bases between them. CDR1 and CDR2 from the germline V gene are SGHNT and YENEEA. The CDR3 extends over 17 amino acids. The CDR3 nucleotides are TGTGCCAGCAGCTCCCCGGAGATAGCCCTCTCCTACAATGAGCAGTTCTTC. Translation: CASSSPEIALSYNEQFF. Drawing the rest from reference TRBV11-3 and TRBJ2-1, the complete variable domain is EAGVVQSPRYKIIEKKQPVAFWCNPISGHNTLYWYLQNLGQGPELLIRYENEEAVDDSQLPKDRFSAERLKGVDSTLKIQPAELGDSAVYLCASSSPEIALSYNEQFFGPGTRLTVL.

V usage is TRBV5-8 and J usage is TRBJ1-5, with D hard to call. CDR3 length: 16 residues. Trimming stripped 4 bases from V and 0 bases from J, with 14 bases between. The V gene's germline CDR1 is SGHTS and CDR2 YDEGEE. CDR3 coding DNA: TGTGCCAGCAGCCGGCGCTACAGTGATAGCAATCAGCCCCAGCATTTT. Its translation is CASSRRYSDSNQPQHF.

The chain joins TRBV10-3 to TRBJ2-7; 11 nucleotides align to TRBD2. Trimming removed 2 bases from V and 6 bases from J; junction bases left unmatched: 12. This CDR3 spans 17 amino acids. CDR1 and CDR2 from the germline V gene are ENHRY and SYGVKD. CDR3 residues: CAISERIAGGRLGEQYF. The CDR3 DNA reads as TGTGCCATCAGTGAGCGTATAGCGGGAGGGCGTCTCGGCGAGCAGTACTTC.

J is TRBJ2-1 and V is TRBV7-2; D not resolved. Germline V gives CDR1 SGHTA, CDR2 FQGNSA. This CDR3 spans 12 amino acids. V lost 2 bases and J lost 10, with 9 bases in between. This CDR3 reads CASSLTPWEQFF. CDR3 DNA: TGTGCCAGCAGCTTAACCCCGTGGGAGCAGTTCTTC. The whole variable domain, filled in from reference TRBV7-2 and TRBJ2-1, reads GAGVSQSPSNKVTEKGKDVELRCDPISGHTALYWYRQSLGQGLEFLIYFQGNSAPDKSGLPSDRFSAERTGGSVSTLTIQRTQQEDSAVYLCASSLTPWEQFFGPGTRLTVL.

The CDR3 nucleotides are TGTGCCAGCAGTTTACATGGCGGGCCTGGTGAGCAGTACTTC. Translated, it gives CASSLHGGPGEQYF. The V call is TRBV27, the J call TRBJ2-7; possible D gene TRBD2, 5 bases. The CDR3 sequence is 14 residues long. V lost 2 bases to trimming and J lost 7 bases, with 15 bases between them. Looked up from germline, CDR1 is MNHEY and CDR2 is SMNVEV (reference sequence).

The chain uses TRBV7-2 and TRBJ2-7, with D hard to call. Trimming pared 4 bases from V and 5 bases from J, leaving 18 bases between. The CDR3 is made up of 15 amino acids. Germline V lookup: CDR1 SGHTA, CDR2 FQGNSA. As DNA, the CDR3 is TGTGCCAGCAGCTCCACCGGGCTTTCATGGGACGAGCAGTACTTC. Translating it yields CASSSTGLSWDEQYF.

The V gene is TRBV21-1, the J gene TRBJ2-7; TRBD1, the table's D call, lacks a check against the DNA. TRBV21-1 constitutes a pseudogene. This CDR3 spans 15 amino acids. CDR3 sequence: CASSSAWASSYEQYV. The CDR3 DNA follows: TGTGCCAGCAGCTCAGCCTGGGCCAGCTCCTACGAGCAGTACGTC.

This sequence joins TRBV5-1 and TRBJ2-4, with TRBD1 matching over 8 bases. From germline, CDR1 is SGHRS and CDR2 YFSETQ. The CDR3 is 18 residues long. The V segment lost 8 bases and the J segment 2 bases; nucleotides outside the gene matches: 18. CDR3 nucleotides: TGCGCCAGTTACTCAGGGACAGGAATGTTCGGCCCCAAAAACATTCAGTACTTC. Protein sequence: CASYSGTGMFGPKNIQYF.

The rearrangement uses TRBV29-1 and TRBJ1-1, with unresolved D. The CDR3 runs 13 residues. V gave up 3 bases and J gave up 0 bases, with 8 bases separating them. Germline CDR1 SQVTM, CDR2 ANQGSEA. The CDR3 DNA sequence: TGCAGCGTTGATTGGGGTCTGAACACTGAAGCTTTCTTT. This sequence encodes CSVDWGLNTEAFF.

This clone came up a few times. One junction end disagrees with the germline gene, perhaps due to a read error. CDR3 loop: CASFRAGTSGRAVF. For the CDR3, the DNA is TGTGCCAGCTTCCGTGCCGGGACTAGCGGGAGGGCGGTCTTC. The V and J genes are TRBV27 and TRBJ2-1; 16 bases map to TRBD2. Per the germline V gene, CDR1 is MNHEY and CDR2 is SMNVEV (reference sequence). CDR3 length equals 14 residues.

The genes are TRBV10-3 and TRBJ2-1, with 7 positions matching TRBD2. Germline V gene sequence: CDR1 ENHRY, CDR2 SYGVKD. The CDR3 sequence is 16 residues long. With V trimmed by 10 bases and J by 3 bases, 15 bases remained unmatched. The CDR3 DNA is TGTGCCAGCGCGGGTGGAGGAGCGGGATACTACAATGAGCAGTTCTTC. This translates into CASAGGGAGYYNEQFF.

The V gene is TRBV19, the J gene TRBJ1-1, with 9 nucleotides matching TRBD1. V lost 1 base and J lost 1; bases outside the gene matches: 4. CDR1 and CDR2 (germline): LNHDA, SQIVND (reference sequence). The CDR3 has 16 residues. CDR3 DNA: TGTGCCAGTAGTATAGGACAGGGGGAGAGGAACACTGAAGCTTTCTTT. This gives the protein CASSIGQGERNTEAFF.

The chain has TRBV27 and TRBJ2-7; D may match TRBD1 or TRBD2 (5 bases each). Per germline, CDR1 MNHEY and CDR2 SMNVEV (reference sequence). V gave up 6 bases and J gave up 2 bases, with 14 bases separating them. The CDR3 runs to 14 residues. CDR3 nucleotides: TGTGCCAGCAGCCTCCAGGGAGTCCCCTACGAGCAGTACTTC. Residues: CASSLQGVPYEQYF.

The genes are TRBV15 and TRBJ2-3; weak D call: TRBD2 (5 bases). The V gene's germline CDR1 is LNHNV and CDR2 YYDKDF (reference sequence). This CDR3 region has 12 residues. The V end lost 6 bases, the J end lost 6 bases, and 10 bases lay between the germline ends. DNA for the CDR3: TGTGCCACCAGTACCTGGGAGGATACGCAGTATTTT. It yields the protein CATSTWEDTQYF. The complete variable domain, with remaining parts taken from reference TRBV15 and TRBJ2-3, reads DAMVIQNPRYQVTQFGKPVTLSCSQTLNHNVMYWYQQKSSQAPKLLFHYYDKDFNNEADTPDNFQSRRPNTSFCFLDIRSPGLGDTAMYLCATSTWEDTQYFGPGTRLTVL.

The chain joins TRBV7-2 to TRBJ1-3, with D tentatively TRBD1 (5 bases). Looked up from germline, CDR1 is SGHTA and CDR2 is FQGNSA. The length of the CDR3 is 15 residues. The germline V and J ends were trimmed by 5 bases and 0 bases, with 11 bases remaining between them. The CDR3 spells CASSLYQGSGNTIYF. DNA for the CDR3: TGTGCCAGCAGCCTCTATCAGGGCTCTGGAAACACCATATATTTT.

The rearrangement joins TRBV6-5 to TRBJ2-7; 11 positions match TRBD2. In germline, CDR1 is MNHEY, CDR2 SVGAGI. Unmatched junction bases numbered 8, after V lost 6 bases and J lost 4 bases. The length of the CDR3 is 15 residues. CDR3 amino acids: CASSLLAGGGYEQYV. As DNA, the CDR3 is TGTGCCAGCAGCCTCCTAGCGGGAGGAGGTTACGAGCAGTACGTC.

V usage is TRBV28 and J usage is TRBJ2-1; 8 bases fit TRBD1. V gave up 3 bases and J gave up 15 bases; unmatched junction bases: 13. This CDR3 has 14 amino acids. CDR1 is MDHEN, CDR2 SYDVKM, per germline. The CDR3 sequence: CASSFQGASTFPFF. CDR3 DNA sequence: TGTGCCAGCAGTTTCCAGGGGGCTAGCACCTTTCCGTTCTTC.

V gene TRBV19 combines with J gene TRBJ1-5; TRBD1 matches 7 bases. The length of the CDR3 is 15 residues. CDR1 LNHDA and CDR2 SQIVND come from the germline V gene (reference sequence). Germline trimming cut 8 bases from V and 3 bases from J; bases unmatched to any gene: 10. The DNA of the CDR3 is TGTGCCAGTCATAGCGGGACAGCAACCAATCAGCCCCAGCATTTT. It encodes CASHSGTATNQPQHF.

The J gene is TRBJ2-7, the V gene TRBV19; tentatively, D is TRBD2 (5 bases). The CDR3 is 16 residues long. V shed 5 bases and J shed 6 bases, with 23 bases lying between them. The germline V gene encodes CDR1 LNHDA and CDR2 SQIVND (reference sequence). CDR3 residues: CASSSTSSGPKGEQYF. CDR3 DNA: TGTGCCAGTAGTTCCACATCCAGCGGCCCCAAAGGCGAGCAGTACTTC.

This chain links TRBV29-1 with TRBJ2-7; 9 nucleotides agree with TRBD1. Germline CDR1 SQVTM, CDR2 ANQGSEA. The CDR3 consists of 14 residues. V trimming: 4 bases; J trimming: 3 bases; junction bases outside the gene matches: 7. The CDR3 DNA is TGCAGCGTTGGTGTGGGACAGGGAAGCTACGAGCAGTACTTC. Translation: CSVGVGQGSYEQYF.